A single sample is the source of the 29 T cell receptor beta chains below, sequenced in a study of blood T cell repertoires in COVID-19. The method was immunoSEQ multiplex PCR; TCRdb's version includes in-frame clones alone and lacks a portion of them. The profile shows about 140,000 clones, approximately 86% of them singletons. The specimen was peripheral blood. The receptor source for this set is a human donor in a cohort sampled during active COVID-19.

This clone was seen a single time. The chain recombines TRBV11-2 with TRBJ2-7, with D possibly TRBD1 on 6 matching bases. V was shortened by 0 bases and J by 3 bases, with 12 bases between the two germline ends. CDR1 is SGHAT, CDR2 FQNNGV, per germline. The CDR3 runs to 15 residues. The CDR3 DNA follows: TGTGCCAGCAGCTTAGAACAGGGAAGGTACTACGAGCAGTACTTC. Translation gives CASSLEQGRYYEQYF.

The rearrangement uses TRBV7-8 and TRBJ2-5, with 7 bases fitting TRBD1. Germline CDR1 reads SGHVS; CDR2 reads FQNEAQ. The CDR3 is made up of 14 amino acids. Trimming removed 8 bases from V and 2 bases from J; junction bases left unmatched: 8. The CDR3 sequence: CASRRVGQQETQYF. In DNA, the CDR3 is TGTGCCAGCCGTAGGGTGGGACAGCAAGAGACCCAGTACTTC.

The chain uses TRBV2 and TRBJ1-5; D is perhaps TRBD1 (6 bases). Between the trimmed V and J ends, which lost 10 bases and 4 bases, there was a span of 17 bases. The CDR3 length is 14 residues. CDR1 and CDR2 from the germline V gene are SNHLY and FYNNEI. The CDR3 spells CATSRGGPNQPQHF. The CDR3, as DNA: TGTGCCACCAGCAGGGGTGGGCCAAATCAGCCCCAGCATTTT.

The CDR3: CSAQGSETQYF. Here the CDR3 DNA reads TGCAGCGCCCAGGGGTCGGAGACCCAGTACTTC. The chain carries TRBV29-1 and TRBJ2-5; maybe TRBD1 (6 bases). The germline V gene encodes CDR1 SQVTM and CDR2 ANQGSEA. This CDR3 has 11 residues. Between the trimmed V and J ends, which lost 7 bases and 5 bases, there was a span of 11 bases.

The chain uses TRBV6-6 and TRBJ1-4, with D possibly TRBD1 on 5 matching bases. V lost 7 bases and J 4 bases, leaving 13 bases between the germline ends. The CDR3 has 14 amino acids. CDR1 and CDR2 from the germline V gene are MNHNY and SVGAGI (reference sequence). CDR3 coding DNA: TGTGCCAGCATCACGGGGGGGAGTAATGAAAAACTGTTTTTT. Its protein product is CASITGGSNEKLFF.

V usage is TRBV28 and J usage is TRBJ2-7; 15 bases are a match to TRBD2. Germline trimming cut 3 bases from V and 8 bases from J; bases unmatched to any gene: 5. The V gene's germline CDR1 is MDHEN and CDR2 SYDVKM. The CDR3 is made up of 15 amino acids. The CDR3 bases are TGTGCCAGCAGTTTTTGGGGACTAGCGGGAGGAAAGCAGTACTTC. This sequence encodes CASSFWGLAGGKQYF.

This CDR3 reads CAKTGAVNTEAFF. The CDR3 nucleotides read TGTGCCAAAACAGGGGCCGTGAACACTGAAGCTTTCTTT. This chain joins TRBV27 and TRBJ1-1; 7 bases fit TRBD1. The CDR3 spans 13 residues. V was pared by 10 bases and J by 0 bases, with 5 bases of the junction left unmatched. The germline V gene encodes CDR1 MNHEY and CDR2 SMNVEV (reference sequence).

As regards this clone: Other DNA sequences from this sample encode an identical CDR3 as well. CDR3 residues: CASSFGGYGYTF. For the CDR3, the DNA is TGTGCCAGCAGTTTTGGAGGATATGGCTACACCTTC. The chain combines TRBV28 with TRBJ1-2, with D unresolved. CDR1 and CDR2 (germline): MDHEN, SYDVKM. V lost 3 bases and J 5 bases, leaving 7 bases between the germline ends. The CDR3 consists of 12 residues.

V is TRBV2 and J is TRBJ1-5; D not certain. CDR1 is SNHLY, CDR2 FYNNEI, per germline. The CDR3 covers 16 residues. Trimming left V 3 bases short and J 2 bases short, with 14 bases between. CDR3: CASSDWPPNRNQPQHF. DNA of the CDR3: TGTGCCAGCAGTGATTGGCCCCCGAATCGCAATCAGCCCCAGCATTTT.

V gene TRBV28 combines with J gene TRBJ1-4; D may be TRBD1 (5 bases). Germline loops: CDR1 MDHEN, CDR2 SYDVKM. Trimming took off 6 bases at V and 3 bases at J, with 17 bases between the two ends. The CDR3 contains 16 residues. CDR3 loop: CASSHLGGIANEKLFF. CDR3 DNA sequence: TGTGCCAGCAGCCACCTGGGGGGTATAGCTAATGAAAAACTGTTTTTT.

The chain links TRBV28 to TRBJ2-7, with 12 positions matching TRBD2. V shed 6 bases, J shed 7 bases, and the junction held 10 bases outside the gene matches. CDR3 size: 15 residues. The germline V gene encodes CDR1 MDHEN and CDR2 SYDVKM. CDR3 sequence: CASSFETSGSGEQYF. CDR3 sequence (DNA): TGTGCCAGCAGCTTCGAGACTAGCGGGAGCGGAGAGCAGTACTTC.

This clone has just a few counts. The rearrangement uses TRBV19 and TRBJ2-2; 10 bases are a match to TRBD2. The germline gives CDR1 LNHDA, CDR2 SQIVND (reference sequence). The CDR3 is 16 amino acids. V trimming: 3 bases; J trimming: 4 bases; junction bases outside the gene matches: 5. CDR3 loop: CASSIRWTSGTGELFF. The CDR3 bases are TGTGCCAGTAGTATTCGATGGACTAGCGGCACCGGGGAGCTGTTTTTT.

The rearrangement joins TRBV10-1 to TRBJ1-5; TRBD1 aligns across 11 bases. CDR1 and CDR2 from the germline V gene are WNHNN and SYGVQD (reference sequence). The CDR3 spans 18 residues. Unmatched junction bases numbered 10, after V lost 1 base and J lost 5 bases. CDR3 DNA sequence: TGCGCCAGCAGTGAGTTCACCCGGGACAGGGGGTGGGATCAGCCCCAGCATTTT. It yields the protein CASSEFTRDRGWDQPQHF.

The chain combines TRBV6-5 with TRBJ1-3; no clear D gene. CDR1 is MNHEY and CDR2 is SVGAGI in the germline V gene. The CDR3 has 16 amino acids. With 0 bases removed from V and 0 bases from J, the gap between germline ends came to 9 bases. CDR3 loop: CASSYSRYPSGNTIYF. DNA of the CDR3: TGTGCCAGCAGTTACTCGAGGTATCCCTCTGGAAACACCATATATTTT.

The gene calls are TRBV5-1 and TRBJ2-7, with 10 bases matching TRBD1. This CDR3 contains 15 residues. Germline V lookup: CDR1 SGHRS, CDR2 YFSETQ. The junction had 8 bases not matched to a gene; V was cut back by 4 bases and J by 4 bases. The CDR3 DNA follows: TGCGCCAGCAGCCCCCGGACAGGGGGGTTTTACGAGCAGTACTTC. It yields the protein CASSPRTGGFYEQYF.

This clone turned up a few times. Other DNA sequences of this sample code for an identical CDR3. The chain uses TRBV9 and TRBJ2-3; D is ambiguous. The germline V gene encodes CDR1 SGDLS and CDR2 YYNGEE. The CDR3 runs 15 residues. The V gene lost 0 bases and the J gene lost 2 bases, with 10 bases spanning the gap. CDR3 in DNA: TGTGCCAGCAGCGTAGGGTTAGCCTACACAGATACGCAGTATTTT. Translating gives CASSVGLAYTDTQYF. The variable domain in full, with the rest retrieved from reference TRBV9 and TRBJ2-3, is DSGVTQTPKHLITATGQRVTLRCSPRSGDLSVYWYQQSLDQGLQFLIQYYNGEERAKGNILERFSAQQFPDLHSELNLSSLELGDSALYFCASSVGLAYTDTQYFGPGTRLTVL.

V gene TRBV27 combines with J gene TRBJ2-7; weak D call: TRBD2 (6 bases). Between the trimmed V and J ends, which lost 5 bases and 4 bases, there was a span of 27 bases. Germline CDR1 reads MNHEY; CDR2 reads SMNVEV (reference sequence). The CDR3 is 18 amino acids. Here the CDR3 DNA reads TGTGCCAGCAGTCATGTGCGGGGCGGTGGGGGGAGGAAGTACGAGCAGTACTTC. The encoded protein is CASSHVRGGGGRKYEQYF.

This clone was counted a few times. CDR3 in DNA: TGCGCCAGCAGCTTGGGTGCGGAAGTCCTAAATTCACCCCTCCACTTT. Translation gives CASSLGAEVLNSPLHF. The V gene is TRBV5-1, the J gene TRBJ1-6, with D hard to call. V was cut by 0 bases and J by 7 bases, with 14 bases left in between. Germline V lookup: CDR1 SGHRS, CDR2 YFSETQ. This CDR3 has 16 amino acids.

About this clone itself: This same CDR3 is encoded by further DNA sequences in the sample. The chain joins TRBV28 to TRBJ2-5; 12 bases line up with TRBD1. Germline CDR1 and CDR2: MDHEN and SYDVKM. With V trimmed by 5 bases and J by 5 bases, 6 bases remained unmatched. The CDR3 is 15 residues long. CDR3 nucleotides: TGTGCCAGCAGTCCCGGGACAGGGGGCCGGGAGACCCAGTACTTC. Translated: CASSPGTGGRETQYF. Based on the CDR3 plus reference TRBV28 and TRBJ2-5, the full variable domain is DVKVTQSSRYLVKRTGEKVFLECVQDMDHENMFWYRQDPGLGLRLIYFSYDVKMKEKGDIPEGYSVSREKKERFSLILESASTNQTSMYLCASSPGTGGRETQYFGPGTRLLVL.

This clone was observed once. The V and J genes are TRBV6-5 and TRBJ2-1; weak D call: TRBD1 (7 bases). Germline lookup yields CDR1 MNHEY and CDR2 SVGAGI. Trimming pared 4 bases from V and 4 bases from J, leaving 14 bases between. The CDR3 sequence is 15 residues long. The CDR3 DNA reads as TGTGCCAGCAGTTCCAGACAGGGAGGATACAATGAGCAGTTCTTC. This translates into CASSSRQGGYNEQFF.

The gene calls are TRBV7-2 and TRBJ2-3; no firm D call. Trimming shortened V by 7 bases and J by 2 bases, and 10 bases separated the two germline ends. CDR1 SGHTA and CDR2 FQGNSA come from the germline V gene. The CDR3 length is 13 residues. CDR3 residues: CASTSQTTDTQYF. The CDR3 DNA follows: TGTGCCAGCACTTCACAAACCACAGATACGCAGTATTTT.

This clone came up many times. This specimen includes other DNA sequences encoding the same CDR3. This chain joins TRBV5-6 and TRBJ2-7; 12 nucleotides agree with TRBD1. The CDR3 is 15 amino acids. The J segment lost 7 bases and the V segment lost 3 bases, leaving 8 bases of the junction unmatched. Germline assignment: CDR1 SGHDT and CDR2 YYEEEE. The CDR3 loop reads CASSSRGQGALEQYF. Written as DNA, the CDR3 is TGTGCCAGCAGCTCGAGGGGACAGGGGGCGCTTGAGCAGTACTTC.

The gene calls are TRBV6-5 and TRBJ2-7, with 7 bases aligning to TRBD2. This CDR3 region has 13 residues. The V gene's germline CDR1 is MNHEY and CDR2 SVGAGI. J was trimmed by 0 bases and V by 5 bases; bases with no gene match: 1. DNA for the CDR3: TGTGCCAGCAGTAGGGAGGGCTCCTACGAGCAGTACTTC. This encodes CASSREGSYEQYF.

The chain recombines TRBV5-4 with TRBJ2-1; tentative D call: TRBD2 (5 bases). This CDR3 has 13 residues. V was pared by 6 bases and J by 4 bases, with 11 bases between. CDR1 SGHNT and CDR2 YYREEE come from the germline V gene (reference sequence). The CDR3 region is CASTSDFYNEQFF. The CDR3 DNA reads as TGTGCCAGCACGTCGGACTTTTACAATGAGCAGTTCTTC. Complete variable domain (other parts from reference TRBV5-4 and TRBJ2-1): ETGVTQSPTHLIKTRGQQVTLRCSSQSGHNTVSWYQQALGQGPQFIFQYYREEENGRGNFPPRFSGLQFPNYSSELNVNALELDDSALYLCASTSDFYNEQFFGPGTRLTVL.

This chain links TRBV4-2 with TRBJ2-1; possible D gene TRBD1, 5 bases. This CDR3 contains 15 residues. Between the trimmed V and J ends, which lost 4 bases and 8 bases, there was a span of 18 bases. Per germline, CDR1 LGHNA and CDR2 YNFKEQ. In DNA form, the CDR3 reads TGTGCCAGCAGCCTGACGGCAGGGTCTGTGGATGAGCAGTTCTTC. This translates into CASSLTAGSVDEQFF.

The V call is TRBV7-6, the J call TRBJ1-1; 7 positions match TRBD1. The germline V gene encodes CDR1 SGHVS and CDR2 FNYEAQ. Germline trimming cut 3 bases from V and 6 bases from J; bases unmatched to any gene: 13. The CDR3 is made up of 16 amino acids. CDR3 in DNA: TGTGCCAGCAGCTTGGAATTCGGGACAGCGGGTCCTGAAGCTTTCTTT. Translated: CASSLEFGTAGPEAFF.

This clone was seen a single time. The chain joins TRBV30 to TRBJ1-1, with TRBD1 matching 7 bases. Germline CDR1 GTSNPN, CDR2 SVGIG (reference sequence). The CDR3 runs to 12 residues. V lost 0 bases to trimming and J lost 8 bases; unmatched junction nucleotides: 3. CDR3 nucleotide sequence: TGTGCCTGGAGTGTACTAGGGGGCGAAGCTTTCTTT. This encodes CAWSVLGGEAFF.

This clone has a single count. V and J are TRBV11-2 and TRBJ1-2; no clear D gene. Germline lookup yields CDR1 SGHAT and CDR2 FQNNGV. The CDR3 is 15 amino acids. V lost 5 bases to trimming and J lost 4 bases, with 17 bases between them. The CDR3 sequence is CASSPWDPAGYGYTF. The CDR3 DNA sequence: TGTGCCAGCAGCCCATGGGATCCGGCGGGCTATGGCTACACCTTC.

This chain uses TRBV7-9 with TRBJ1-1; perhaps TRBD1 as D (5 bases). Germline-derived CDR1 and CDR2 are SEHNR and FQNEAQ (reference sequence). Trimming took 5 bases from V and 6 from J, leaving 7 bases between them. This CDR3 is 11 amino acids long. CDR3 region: CASSPGPEAFF. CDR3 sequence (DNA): TGTGCCAGCAGCCCAGGGCCTGAAGCTTTCTTT.